This T cell receptor (beta chain) came from a study of identical twins (dated by TCRdb to the mid-2010s). Context from the whole study: TCR alpha and beta repertoires from monozygotic twins, unrelated adults of various ages and cord blood were deep-sequenced to test whether fetal clonotypes persist. To rule out contamination, replicate twin experiments were performed at different times with different library preparation protocols. General study outcomes and caveats: Abundant cord blood beta clonotypes had fewer insertions, young adult naive repertoires showed a similar but weaker trend, and memory repertoires showed no such trend. Conclusions relied on cross-sectional statistical analysis, since the same donors could not be followed over many years. Compared with coincidental sharing between unrelated individuals, an excess of low generation-probability sequences was observed among out-of-frame TCR alpha sequences shared between twins. In beta out-of-frame sequences, excess twin sharing was weaker, because having fewer shared sequences lowered the signal-to-noise ratio. In monozygotic twins, recombination models systematically underestimated out-of-frame TCR alpha sharing, but the models matched the sharing seen between unrelated individuals. Zero-insertion analyses could be partly confounded by invariant T cells such as MAIT and iNKT, although diverse VJ usage argued against such confounding for most clonotypes.

On this clonotype itself: Its binding antigen is unknown. A much bigger clone sits one base away, suggesting this may be a read error.

Every donor was a healthy Caucasian. CDR1 and CDR2, looked up from the germline V gene (reference sequence), are WNHNN and SYGVQD. CDR3 length: 13 amino acids, cysteine to phenylalanine. Left in the record is the CDR3 DNA by itself, 39 bases read in frame from the first base. Library prep was done by 5' RACE. The instrument was an Illumina HiSeq 2000. A universal primer binding site was added through template switching, and the final cDNA carried a unique molecular identifier so that TCR cDNA molecules could be counted accurately. Specific primers in the conserved constant-segment region were used to synthesize first-strand cDNA for the TCR alpha and beta chains. To control for contamination, every cDNA library carried two barcodes: a SMART-Mk sample barcode plus Illumina barcodes. Two successive PCR steps introduced TruSeq adapter sequences along with Illumina sample barcodes. The Illumina HiSeq platform was used with custom primers to sequence TCR alpha and beta cDNA libraries. As for the original processing: Raw reads were processed with MiGEC to extract unique molecular identifiers, and MiXCR was used to determine CDR3 positions. Recombination models were inferred per individual with the repgenHMM and IGoR tools using an EM algorithm. Shared clonotype analysis was performed with the tcR package in R, normalizing sharing by the product of cloneset sizes. To study raw recombination free of thymic and clonal selection effects, out-of-frame nonproductive sequences were analyzed. Through fastp at Q25 and MiXCR, TCRdb rebuilt clones from the public reads, retaining in-frame beta chains. CDR3 protein sequences are deduplicated, and each keeps its most common genes and DNA. The V and J calls and clone size are TCRdb's, not the authors'. The sample yields about 1.7 million distinct CDR3 sequences; about 32% were counted once. Jointly, the top ten make up about 0.27% of the sample.

Recombination linked TRBV10-1 to TRBJ1-2; there is no confident call for the D gene. This clonotype was obtained from a newborn girl in good health. The sample consisted of cord blood. In nucleotide form, the sequence is TGCGCCAGCGGTGAAACAGTCACCTATGGCTACACCTTC. This yields the protein CASGETVTYGYTF.